Sequencing of this T cell receptor (beta chain) was carried out in a study of graft-versus-host responses after intestinal transplantation. Method: immunoSEQ multiplex PCR; TCRdb's copy keeps in-frame clones and lacks some. The sample carries over 75,000 clones, about 84% recorded once. Remarks on this clone: Its matching antigen is unknown.

Study conclusions and caveats: Some patients had graft-donor T cell macrochimerism. In their allografts, the ratios of graft-versus-host to host-versus-graft T cell clones were high. Ileal or blood samples showed some GvH clones first, and such clones were also found in recipient marrow.

CDR3 length: 14 amino acids. Germline V gives CDR1 SGHDT, CDR2 YYEEEE. The V gene lost 4 bases and the J gene lost 4 bases, with 15 bases spanning the gap. The sample in question was PBMCs, obtained 255 days after intestinal transplant. The chain joins TRBV5-6 to TRBJ2-7; D not resolved. The clonotype was recovered from a human patient who received an intestinal transplant, so some T cells may come from the graft donor. Here the CDR3 DNA reads TGTGCCAGCAGCCAACGTCCTACAGAATACGAGCAGTACTTC. Protein sequence: CASSQRPTEYEQYF.